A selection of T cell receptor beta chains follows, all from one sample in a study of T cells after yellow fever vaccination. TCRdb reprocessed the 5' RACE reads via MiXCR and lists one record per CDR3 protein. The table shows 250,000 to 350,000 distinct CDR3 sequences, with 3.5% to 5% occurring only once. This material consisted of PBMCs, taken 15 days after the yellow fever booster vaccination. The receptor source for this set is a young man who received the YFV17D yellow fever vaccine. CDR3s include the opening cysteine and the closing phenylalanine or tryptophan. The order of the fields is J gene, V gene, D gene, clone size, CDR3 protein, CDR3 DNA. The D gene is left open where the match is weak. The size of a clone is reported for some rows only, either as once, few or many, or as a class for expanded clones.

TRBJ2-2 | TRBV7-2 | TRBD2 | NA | CASSSSGGASGELFF | TGTGCCAGCAGCTCTAGCGGGGGCGCCTCCGGGGAGCTGTTTTTT
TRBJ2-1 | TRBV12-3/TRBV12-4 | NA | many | CASSQGYNEQFF | TGTGCCAGCAGCCAAGGTTACAATGAGCAGTTCTTC
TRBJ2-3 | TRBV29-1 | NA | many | CSVEEGPVDVWGSTDTQYF | TGCAGCGTTGAAGAAGGCCCTGTAGACGTCTGGGGGAGCACAGATACGCAGTATTTT
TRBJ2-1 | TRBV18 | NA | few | CASSPPRGLNEQFF | TGTGCCAGCTCACCACCGCGAGGGCTCAATGAGCAGTTCTTC
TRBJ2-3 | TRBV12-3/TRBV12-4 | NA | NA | CASFTTDTDTQYF | TGTGCCAGCTTTACTACCGACACAGATACGCAGTATTTT
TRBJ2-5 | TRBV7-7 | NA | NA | CASSAGLQETQYF | TGTGCTAGCAGCGCCGGACTGCAAGAGACCCAGTACTTC
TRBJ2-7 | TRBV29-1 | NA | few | CSVVSQGRTEQYF | TGCAGCGTTGTCTCCCAGGGGCGAACCGAGCAGTACTTC
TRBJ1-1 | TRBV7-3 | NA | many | CASSRGPDDTEAFF | TGTGCCAGCAGTCGGGGACCGGACGACACTGAAGCTTTCTTT
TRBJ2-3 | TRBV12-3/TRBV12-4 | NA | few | CASERTIADTQYF | TGTGCCAGCGAGCGAACCATTGCAGATACGCAGTATTTT
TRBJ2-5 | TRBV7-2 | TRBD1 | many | CASSLNRGPLETQYF | TGTGCCAGCAGCCTTAACAGGGGGCCCCTGGAGACCCAGTACTTC
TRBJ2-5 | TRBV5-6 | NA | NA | CASGGPETQYF | TGTGCCAGCGGGGGCCCCGAGACCCAGTACTTC
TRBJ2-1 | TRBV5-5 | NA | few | CASSRRGQTYNEQFF | TGTGCCAGCAGCCGGCGAGGACAGACCTACAATGAGCAGTTCTTC
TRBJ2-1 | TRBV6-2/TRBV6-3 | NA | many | CASSYATRSEQFF | TGTGCCAGCAGTTACGCCACTAGATCTGAGCAGTTCTTC
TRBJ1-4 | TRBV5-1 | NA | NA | CASSLRLPNEKLFF | TGCGCCAGCAGCTTGCGCCTGCCTAATGAAAAACTGTTTTTT
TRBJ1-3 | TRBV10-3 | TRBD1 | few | CAIMGQRLNPGSGNTIYF | TGTGCCATCATGGGACAGCGATTAAACCCGGGTTCTGGAAACACCATATATTTT
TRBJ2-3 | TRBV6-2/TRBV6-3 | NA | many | CASSQYRDTQYF | TGTGCCAGCAGTCAATACAGGGATACGCAGTATTTT
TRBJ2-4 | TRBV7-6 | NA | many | CASSQGGDIQYF | TGTGCCAGCAGCCAGGGTGGGGACATTCAGTACTTC
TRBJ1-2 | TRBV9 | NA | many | CASRPDRNYGYTF | TGTGCCAGCAGACCGGACAGAAACTATGGCTACACCTTC
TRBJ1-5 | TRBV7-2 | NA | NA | CASSLMVNSNQPQHF | TGTGCCAGCAGCTTAATGGTAAATAGCAATCAGCCCCAGCATTTT
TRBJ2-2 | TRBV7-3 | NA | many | CASSPRVKAGELFF | TGTGCCAGCAGCCCAAGGGTGAAGGCCGGGGAGCTGTTTTTT
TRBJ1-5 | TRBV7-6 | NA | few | CASSAHGNQPQHF | TGTGCCAGCAGTGCGCATGGCAATCAGCCCCAGCATTTT
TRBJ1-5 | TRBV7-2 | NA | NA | CASSPTRVPQPQHF | TGTGCCAGCAGCCCTACCAGGGTGCCGCAGCCCCAGCATTTT
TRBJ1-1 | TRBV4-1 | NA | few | CASSQDLGRDLAFF | TGCGCCAGCAGCCAAGATCTAGGCAGGGATCTGGCTTTCTTT
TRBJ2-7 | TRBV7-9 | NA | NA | CASRFGGYEQYF | TGTGCCAGCAGGTTCGGGGGATACGAGCAGTACTTC
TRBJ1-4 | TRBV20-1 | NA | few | CSVKNEKLFF | TGCAGTGTAAAGAATGAAAAACTGTTTTTT
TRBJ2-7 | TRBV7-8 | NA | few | CASSLESISSSRTYEQYF | TGTGCCAGCAGCTTAGAGTCTATTAGTAGCTCCCGGACCTACGAGCAGTACTTC
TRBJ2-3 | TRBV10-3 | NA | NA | CAISLDPTDTQYF | TGTGCCATCAGCCTAGACCCCACAGATACGCAGTATTTT
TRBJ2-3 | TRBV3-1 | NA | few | CASSQVWEGGVTDTQYF | TGTGCCAGCAGCCAAGTCTGGGAGGGGGGGGTCACAGATACGCAGTATTTT
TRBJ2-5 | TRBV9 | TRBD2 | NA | CASSVSASGVRETQYF | TGTGCCAGCAGCGTTTCGGCTAGCGGGGTGAGGGAGACCCAGTACTTC
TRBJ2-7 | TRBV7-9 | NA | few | CAGGGVRPHEQYF | TGTGCAGGCGGTGGGGTCCGGCCCCACGAGCAGTACTTC